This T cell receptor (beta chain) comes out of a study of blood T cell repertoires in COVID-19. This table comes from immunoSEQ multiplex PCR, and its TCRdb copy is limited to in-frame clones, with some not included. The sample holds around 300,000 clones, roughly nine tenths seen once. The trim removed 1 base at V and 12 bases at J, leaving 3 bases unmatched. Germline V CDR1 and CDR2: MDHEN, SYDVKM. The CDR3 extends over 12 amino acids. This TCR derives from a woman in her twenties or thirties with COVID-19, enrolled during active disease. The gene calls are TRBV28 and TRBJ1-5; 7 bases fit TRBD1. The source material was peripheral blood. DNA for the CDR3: TGTGCCAGCAGTTTATTGGACAGGTTCCAGCATTTT. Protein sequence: CASSLLDRFQHF.